The T cell receptor beta chain described here comes from a study of CD8+ T cells in alopecia areata. The treatment was: oral pan-JAK inhibitor, 5-10 mg twice daily. Extracted RNA was reverse transcribed into cDNA, the sequencing template. Sequencing used immunoSEQ multiplex PCR; TCRdb keeps in-frame clones, though not all of them. The data contain under 200,000 clones, 60% of them singletons. CDR1 is MNHEY and CDR2 is SMNVEV in the germline V gene (reference sequence). This CDR3 contains 13 residues. Trimming took 4 bases from V and 0 from J, leaving 5 bases between them. The source is a human donor with alopecia areata. This chain connects TRBV27 to TRBJ2-3; D is undetermined. The source was CD4+ T cells sorted from blood, collected at week 24, from a patient treated with tofacitinib. DNA of the CDR3: TGTGCCAGCAGTTCGACTAGCACAGATACGCAGTATTTT. Translated, it gives CASSSTSTDTQYF.